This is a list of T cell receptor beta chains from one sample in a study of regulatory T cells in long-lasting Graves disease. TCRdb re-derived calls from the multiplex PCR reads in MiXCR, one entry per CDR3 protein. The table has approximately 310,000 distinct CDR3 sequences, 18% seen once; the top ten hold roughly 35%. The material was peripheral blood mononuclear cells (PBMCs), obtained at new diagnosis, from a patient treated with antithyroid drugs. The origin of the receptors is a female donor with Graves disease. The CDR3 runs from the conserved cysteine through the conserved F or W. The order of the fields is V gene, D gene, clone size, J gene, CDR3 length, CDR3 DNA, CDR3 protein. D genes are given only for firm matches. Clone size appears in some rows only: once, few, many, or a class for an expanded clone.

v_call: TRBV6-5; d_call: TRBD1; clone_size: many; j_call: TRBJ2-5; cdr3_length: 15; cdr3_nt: TGTGCCAGCAGTTACTCGGGGACAGCTGGGGAGACCCAGTACTTC; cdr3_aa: CASSYSGTAGETQYF
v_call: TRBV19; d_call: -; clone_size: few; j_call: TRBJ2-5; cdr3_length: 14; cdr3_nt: TGTGCCAGTAGTCGTCAGCCTGGACAAGAGACCCAGTACTTC; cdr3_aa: CASSRQPGQETQYF
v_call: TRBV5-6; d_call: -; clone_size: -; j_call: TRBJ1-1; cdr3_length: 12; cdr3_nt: TGTGCCAGCATGATCAGGAACACTGAAGCTTTCTTT; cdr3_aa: CASMIRNTEAFF
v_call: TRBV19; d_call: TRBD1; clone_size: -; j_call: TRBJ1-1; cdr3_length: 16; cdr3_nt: TGTGCCACCGACATCGGGACAGGGGGCTTCGCCACTGAAGCTTTCTTT; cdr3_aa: CATDIGTGGFATEAFF
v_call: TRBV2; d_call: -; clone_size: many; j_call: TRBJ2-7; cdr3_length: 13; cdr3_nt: TGTGCCAGCAAGCATCCCTACTCCTACGAGCAGTACTTC; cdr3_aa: CASKHPYSYEQYF
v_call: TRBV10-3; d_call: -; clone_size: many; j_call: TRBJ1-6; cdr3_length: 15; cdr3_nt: TGTGCCATCAGTGAGGTCGGGGACTACCGGACACCCCTCCACTTT; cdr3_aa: CAISEVGDYRTPLHF
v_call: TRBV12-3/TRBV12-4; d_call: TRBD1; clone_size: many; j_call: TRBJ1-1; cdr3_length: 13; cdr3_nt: TGTGCCAGCAGCCTGACAGGGGACACTGAAGCTTTCTTT; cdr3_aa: CASSLTGDTEAFF
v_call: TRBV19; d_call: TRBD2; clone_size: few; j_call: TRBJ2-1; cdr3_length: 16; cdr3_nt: TGTGCCAGTAGTAAGCCGGGACTAGGCTCCTACAATGAGCAGTTCTTC; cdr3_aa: CASSKPGLGSYNEQFF
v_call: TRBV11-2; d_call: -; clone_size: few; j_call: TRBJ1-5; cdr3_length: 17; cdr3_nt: TGTGCCAGCAGCTTAGAAAGTTGGCAGCGTAGCAATCAGCCCCAGCATTTT; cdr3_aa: CASSLESWQRSNQPQHF
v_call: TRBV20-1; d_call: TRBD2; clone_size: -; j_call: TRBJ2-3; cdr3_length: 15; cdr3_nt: TGCAGTGCCACCCCCCTAGCGGGAGGGCCACATACGCAGTATTTT; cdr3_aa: CSATPLAGGPHTQYF
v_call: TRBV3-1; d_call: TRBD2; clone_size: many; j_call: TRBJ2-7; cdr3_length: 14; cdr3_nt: TGTGCCAGCAGCCAAGAAAGCGGGAGTGTCGAGCAGTACTTC; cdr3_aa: CASSQESGSVEQYF
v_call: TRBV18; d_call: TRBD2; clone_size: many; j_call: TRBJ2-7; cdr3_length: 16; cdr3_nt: TGTGCCAGCTCACCAACGGCCGCGACTAGCGGGAACCACCAGTACTTC; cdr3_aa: CASSPTAATSGNHQYF
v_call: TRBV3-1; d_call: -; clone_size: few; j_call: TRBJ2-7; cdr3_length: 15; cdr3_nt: TGTGCCAGCAGCCAAGCTAGGGACCTCGGACAGAAGCAGTACTTC; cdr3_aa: CASSQARDLGQKQYF
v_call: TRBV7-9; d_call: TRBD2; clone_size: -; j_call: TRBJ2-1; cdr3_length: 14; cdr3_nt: TGTGCCAGCAAGCAGCGGGAGGGATACAATGAGCAGTTCTTC; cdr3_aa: CASKQREGYNEQFF
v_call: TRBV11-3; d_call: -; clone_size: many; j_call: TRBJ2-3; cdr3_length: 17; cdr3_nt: TGTGCCAGCAGTCCGAGCAGGGTTGGTACGGCCACAGATACGCAGTATTTT; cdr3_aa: CASSPSRVGTATDTQYF
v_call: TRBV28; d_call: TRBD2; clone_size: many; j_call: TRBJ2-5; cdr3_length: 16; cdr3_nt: TGTGCCAGCAGTCCTGGACTAGCGGGAGGGAAAAAGACCCAGTACTTC; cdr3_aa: CASSPGLAGGKKTQYF
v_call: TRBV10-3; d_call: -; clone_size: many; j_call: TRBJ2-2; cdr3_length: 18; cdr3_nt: TGTGCCATCAGTGAGTCAGGAGGTGGCCGTTCTGGCACCGGGGAGCTGTTTTTT; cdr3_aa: CAISESGGGRSGTGELFF
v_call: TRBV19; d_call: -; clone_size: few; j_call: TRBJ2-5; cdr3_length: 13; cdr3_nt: TGTGCCAGTAGTGCAGCGGGTGGGGAGACCCAGTACTTC; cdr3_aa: CASSAAGGETQYF
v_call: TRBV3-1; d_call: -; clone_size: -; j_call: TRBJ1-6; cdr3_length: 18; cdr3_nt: TGTGCCAGCAGCCGAAAAGGCCCGGGGCGACCTAATAGTTCACCCCTCCACTTT; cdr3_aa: CASSRKGPGRPNSSPLHF
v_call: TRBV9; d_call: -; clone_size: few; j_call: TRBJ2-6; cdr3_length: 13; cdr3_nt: TGTGCCAGCAGCGTAACTGGGGCCAACGTCCTGACTTTC; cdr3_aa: CASSVTGANVLTF
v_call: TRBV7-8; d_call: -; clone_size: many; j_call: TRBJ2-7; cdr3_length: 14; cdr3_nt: TGTGCCAGCAGCTTAGTCGCCAAGGGTTACGAGCAGTACTTC; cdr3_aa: CASSLVAKGYEQYF
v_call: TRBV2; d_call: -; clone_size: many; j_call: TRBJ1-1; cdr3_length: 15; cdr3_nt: TGTGCCAGCATGGATTGGAGCAGGACTAACACTGAAGCTTTCTTT; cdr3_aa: CASMDWSRTNTEAFF
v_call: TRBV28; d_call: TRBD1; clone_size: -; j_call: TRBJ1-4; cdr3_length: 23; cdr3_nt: TGTGCCAGCAGTACCTCATCCGGACAGGCGCGGGTGCAATATGCAACTAAAAACGAAAAACTGTTTTTT; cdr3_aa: CASSTSSGQARVQYATKNEKLFF
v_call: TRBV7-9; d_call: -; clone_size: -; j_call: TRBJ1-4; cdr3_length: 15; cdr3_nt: TGTGCCAGCAGCCCGAATGTCGGGGCGGGGGAAAAACTGTTTTTT; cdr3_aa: CASSPNVGAGEKLFF
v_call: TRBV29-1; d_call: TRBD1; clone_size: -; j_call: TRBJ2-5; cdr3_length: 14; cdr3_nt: TGCAGCGTGAGACCGGGACAGCACGGGGAGACCCAGTACTTC; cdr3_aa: CSVRPGQHGETQYF
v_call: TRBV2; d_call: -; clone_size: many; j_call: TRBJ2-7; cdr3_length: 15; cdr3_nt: TGTGCCAGCAGTGGATTGGGGGAGAACTCCTACGAGCAGTACTTC; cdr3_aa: CASSGLGENSYEQYF
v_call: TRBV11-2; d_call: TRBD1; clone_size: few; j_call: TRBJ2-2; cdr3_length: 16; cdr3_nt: TGTGCCAGCAGCACACTACAGGGGGCGAACACCGGGGAGCTGTTTTTT; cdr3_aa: CASSTLQGANTGELFF
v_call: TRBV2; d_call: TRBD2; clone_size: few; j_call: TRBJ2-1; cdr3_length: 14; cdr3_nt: TGTGCCAGCAGTGACCCAGCGGGAGTGGGTGAGCAGTTCTTC; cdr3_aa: CASSDPAGVGEQFF
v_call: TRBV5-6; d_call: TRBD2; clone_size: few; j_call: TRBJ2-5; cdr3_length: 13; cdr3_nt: TGTGCCAGCAGCTACTCCCCGGGGGGGACCCAGTACTTC; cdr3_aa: CASSYSPGGTQYF
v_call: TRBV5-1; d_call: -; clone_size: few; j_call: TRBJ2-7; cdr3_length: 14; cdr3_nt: TGCGCCAGCAGGCCGGGGCCGGTATCCTACGAGCAGTACTTC; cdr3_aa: CASRPGPVSYEQYF
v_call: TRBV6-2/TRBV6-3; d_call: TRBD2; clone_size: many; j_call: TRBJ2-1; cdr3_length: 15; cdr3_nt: TGTGCCAGCAGTTGGGCTAGCGGGAGGGACAATGAGCAGTTCTTC; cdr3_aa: CASSWASGRDNEQFF
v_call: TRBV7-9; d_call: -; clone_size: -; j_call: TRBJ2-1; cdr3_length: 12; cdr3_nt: TGTGCCAGCAGCTTAGTGGAGGGAGAGCAGTTCTTC; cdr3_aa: CASSLVEGEQFF
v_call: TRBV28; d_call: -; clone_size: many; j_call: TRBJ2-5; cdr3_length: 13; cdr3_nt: TGTGCCAGCAGCCCCCGAGAAGCAGGGACCCAGTACTTC; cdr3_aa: CASSPREAGTQYF
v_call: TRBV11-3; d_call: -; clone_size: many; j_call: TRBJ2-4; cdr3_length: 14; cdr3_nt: TGTGCCAGCAGCTTAGCACTCGGCGGAAACATTCAGTACTTC; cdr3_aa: CASSLALGGNIQYF
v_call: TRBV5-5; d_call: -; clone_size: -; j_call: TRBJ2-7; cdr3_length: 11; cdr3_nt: TGTGTCAGCAGCCAAAGGGACGAGCAGTACTTC; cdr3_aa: CVSSQRDEQYF
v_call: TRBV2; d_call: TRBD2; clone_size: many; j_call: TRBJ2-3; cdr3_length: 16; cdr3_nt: TGTGCCAGCAGTGATGTCGAGCGGGAGGGCACAGATACGCAGTATTTT; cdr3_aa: CASSDVEREGTDTQYF
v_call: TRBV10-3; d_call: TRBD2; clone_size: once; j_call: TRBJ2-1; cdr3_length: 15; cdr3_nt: TGTGCCATCAGTGAGTCAGCGGCGGGGGGCAATGAGCAGTTCTTC; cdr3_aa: CAISESAAGGNEQFF
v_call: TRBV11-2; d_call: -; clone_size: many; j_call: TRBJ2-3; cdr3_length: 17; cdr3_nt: TGTGCCAGCAGCTTAGAAGGGAGGCGGGGTAGCACAGATACGCAGTATTTT; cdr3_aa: CASSLEGRRGSTDTQYF
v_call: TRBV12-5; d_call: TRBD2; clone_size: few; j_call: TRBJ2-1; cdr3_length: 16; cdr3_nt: TGTGCTAGTGGTTCGACGGCTTATGGCGGGAGTTGGGGACAGTTCTTC; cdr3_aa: CASGSTAYGGSWGQFF
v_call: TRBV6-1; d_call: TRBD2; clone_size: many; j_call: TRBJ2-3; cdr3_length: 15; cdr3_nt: TGTGCCAGCAGTCTACTAGCGGGAGACGTAGATACGCAGTATTTT; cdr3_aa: CASSLLAGDVDTQYF
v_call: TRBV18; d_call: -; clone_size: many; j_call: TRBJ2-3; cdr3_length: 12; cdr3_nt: TGTGCCAGCTCACCATCCCTTCCCGACCAGTATTTT; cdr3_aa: CASSPSLPDQYF
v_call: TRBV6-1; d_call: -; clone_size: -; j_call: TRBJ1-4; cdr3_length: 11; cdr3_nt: TGTGCCAGCAGCACCAATGAAAAACTGTTTTTT; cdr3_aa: CASSTNEKLFF
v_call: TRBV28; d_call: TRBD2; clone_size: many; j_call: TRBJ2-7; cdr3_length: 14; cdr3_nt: TGTGCCAGCAGTTTGAGCGGGATCGGCTACGAGCAGTACTTC; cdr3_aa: CASSLSGIGYEQYF
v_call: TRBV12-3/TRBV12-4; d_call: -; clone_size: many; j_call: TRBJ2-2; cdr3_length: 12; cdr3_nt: TGTGCCAGCAGTACACCCTCGGGGGAGCTGTTTTTT; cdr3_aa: CASSTPSGELFF
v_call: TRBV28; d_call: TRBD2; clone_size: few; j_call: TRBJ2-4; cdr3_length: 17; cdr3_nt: TGTGCCAGGACTAGCGGGAGTTTGGGGGCAACCAAAAACATTCAGTACTTC; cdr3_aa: CARTSGSLGATKNIQYF
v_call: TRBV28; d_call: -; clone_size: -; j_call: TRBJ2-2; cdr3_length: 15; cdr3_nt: TGTGCCAGCAGTTTATTGGGGGGGGCCGGCGGGGAGCTGTTTTTT; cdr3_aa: CASSLLGGAGGELFF
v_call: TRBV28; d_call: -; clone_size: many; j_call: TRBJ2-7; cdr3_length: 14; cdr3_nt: TGTGCCAGCATCCCTCAGGGTTTAACCTACGAGCAGTACTTC; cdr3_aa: CASIPQGLTYEQYF
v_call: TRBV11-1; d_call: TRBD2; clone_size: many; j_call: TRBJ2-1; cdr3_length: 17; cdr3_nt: TGTGCCAGCAGCTTATTCCTAGCGGGAGTAGTTAGGAATGAGCAGTTCTTC; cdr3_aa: CASSLFLAGVVRNEQFF
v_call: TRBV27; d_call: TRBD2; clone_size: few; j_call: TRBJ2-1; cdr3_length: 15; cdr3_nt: TGTGCCAGCAGTCCGGTAGCGGGAGTAGAAACTGAGCAGTTCTTC; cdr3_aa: CASSPVAGVETEQFF
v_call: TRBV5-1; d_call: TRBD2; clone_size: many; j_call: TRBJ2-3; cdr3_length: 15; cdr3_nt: TGCGCCAGCAGCTTGGAAGTAGCGGGAGCTGATACGCAGTATTTT; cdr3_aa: CASSLEVAGADTQYF
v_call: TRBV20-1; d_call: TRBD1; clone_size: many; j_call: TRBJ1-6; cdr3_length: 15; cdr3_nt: TGCAGTGCTAGAGATGCCGACAGGGGGAATTCACCCCTCCACTTT; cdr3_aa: CSARDADRGNSPLHF
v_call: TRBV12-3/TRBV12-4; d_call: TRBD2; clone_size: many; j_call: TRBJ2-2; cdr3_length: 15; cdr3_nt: TGTGCCAGCAGTTTTCCCGGGAGGTACACCGGGGAGCTGTTTTTT; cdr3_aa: CASSFPGRYTGELFF
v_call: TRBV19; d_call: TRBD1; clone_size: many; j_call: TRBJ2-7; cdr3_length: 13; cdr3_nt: TGTGCCAGTAGTATGGGACGGACAGGAGAGCAGTACTTC; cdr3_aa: CASSMGRTGEQYF
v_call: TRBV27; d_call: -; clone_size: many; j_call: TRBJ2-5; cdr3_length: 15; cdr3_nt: TGTGCCAGCAGTTTAACAGCCCAACGGGAGGAGACCCAGTACTTC; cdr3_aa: CASSLTAQREETQYF